The sequence of this T cell receptor (beta chain) was determined in a study of T cell responses to AZD1222 COVID-19 vaccine. This table comes from immunoSEQ multiplex PCR, and its TCRdb copy is limited to in-frame clones, with some not included. Of roughly 110,000 clones in the sample, 80% to 95% were seen once. The TCR sequence derives from an adult who received the AZD1222 COVID-19 vaccine. Sample: peripheral blood, taken 28 days after the second AZD1222 dose.

CDR3 loop: CASSREVQPFYGYTF. The CDR3 DNA reads TGTGCCAGCAGCCGAGAGGTACAGCCCTTCTATGGCTACACCTTC. This chain links TRBV14 with TRBJ1-2; the D is unclear. Germline-derived CDR1 and CDR2 are SGHDN and FVKESK. V shed 4 bases and J shed 4 bases, with 16 bases lying between them. This CDR3 comprises 15 residues.